The TCR beta chain under discussion was sequenced for a study of T cells in Graves' hyperthyroidism and ophthalmopathy. Study-wide results and limits: It was a median about seven months before onset that the model predicted ophthalmopathy.

In making diagnoses, clinical symptoms, serum thyroxine and TRAb, thyroid ultrasound and orbital computed tomography were all used. The PBMCs were taken from approximately 9.7 ml of fresh peripheral blood. The germline V gene has CDR1 SQVTM and CDR2 ANQGSEA. This CDR3 comprises 15 residues. Losses at the gene ends were 5 bases for V and 4 bases for J; bases not matched to a gene: 8. Authors of the study amplified TCR beta CDR3 regions from RNA transcripts. RT-PCR in the first round (using the HTBI primer set) targeted the TCR CDR3. Each CDR3 protein gets one entry after TCRdb re-called the multiplex PCR reads with MiXCR. The top ten clones hold 7% to 9% of a sample with nearly 600,000 distinct CDR3 sequences, 14% of them seen once. This clonotype was counted ten times or more. Its specificity is not known.

The sample consisted of blood. The chain joins TRBV29-1 to TRBJ2-5, with 12 bases lining up with TRBD2. The TCR sequence derives from a woman aged 18-30 years with Graves' ophthalmopathy. CDR3 sequence reads: CSVPRLAGAAETQYF. In nucleotides, the CDR3 is TGCAGCGTTCCCCGACTAGCGGGAGCCGCAGAGACCCAGTACTTC.